The rows below give T cell receptor beta chains drawn from one sample of a study of T cell repertoires in cytomegalovirus infection. No antigens are known for them. TCRdb re-called the reads with MiXCR, one entry per CDR3 protein. This repertoire shows around 900,000 distinct CDR3 sequences, 25% to 40% found once; its top ten account for roughly 12%. The starting material was cultured CD8+ T cells from PBMCs, obtained from culture after CMV antigen stimulation. These receptors all stem from a human donor in good health (CMV status not recorded). Some clones in this sample may be carry-over from other donors' samples. Both conserved end residues are part of each CDR3. D genes are given only for firm matches. Where a row states a size, it is once, few, many or the class of an expanded clone; other rows omit it.

TRBV4-1	TRBJ1-1	.	15	.	CASSQDPPFGTEAFF	TGCGCCAGCAGCCAAGATCCCCCATTTGGCACTGAAGCTTTCTTT
TRBV2	TRBJ2-4	.	15	.	CAGGASVIAKNIQYF	TGTGCCGGGGGGGCTAGCGTAATAGCCAAAAACATTCAGTACTTC
TRBV4-1	TRBJ1-2	few	16	TRBD1	CASSQVASGGDYGYTF	TGCGCCAGCAGCCAAGTCGCTTCAGGGGGGGACTATGGCTACACCTTC
TRBV20-1	TRBJ1-5	few	15	.	CSASVGTIGNQPQHF	TGCAGTGCTAGTGTGGGGACGATTGGCAATCAGCCCCAGCATTTT
TRBV10-1	TRBJ2-2	few	13	TRBD2	CASMRGGSGELFF	TGCGCCAGCATGCGGGGGGGAAGCGGGGAGCTGTTTTTT
TRBV10-3	TRBJ2-7	once	15	TRBD1	CAIGVLRDRAYEQYF	TGTGCCATAGGGGTCCTCCGGGACAGGGCCTACGAGCAGTACTTC
TRBV6-6	TRBJ2-1	many	15	.	CASSPTTGSYNEQFF	TGTGCCAGCAGTCCCACAACCGGCTCCTACAATGAGCAGTTCTTC
TRBV14	TRBJ2-7	.	13	.	CASSHLDGYEQYF	TGTGCCAGCAGCCACTTGGACGGGTACGAGCAGTACTTC
TRBV7-8	TRBJ2-3	many	18	TRBD2	CASSFRLGAGGEGDTQYF	TGTGCCAGCAGCTTCCGACTAGGAGCGGGGGGGGAAGGAGATACGCAGTATTTT
TRBV7-2	TRBJ2-3	many	14	TRBD2	CASSSAGGVDTQYF	TGTGCCAGCAGCTCAGCGGGGGGGGTAGATACGCAGTATTTT
TRBV7-2	TRBJ2-3	many	16	TRBD2	CASSLRLAGSSDTQYF	TGTGCCAGCAGCTTACGACTAGCGGGGTCCTCAGATACGCAGTATTTT
TRBV11-2	TRBJ2-5	few	15	.	CASSLRQNSQETQYF	TGTGCCAGCAGCCTCCGACAGAACTCTCAAGAGACCCAGTACTTC
TRBV19	TRBJ2-3	.	15	.	CASSPLRGAEDTQYF	TGTGCCAGTAGTCCCCTCCGGGGGGCGGAAGATACGCAGTATTTT
TRBV28	TRBJ1-1	.	14	TRBD1	CASRETGVSTEAFF	TGTGCCAGCAGGGAGACAGGGGTGAGCACTGAAGCTTTCTTT
TRBV12-3/TRBV12-4	TRBJ1-4	few	13	.	CASARALNEKLFF	TGTGCCAGTGCTAGGGCCCTTAATGAAAAACTGTTTTTT
TRBV2	TRBJ2-3	.	14	.	CASPTGLATDTQYF	TGTGCCAGTCCGACAGGATTAGCCACAGATACGCAGTATTTT
TRBV29-1	TRBJ1-1	once	16	.	CSVEELSEGRNTEAFF	TGCAGCGTTGAAGAATTGTCGGAGGGAAGGAACACTGAAGCTTTCTTT
TRBV11-2	TRBJ1-3	.	16	.	CASSDPDSSSGNTIYF	TGTGCCAGCAGCGACCCGGACAGTTCCTCTGGAAACACCATATATTTT
TRBV25-1	TRBJ1-4	.	16	.	CASSEYILSLNEKLFF	TGTGCCAGCAGTGAATATATATTGAGCCTTAATGAAAAACTGTTTTTT
TRBV7-6	TRBJ2-7	.	18	TRBD1	CVSSLEVGTGGELHEQYF	TGTGTCAGCAGCTTAGAAGTAGGGACAGGGGGCGAGCTCCACGAGCAGTACTTC
TRBV20-1	TRBJ1-5	.	18	.	CSARDIFWESRPNQPQHF	TGCAGTGCTAGAGATATATTTTGGGAATCCCGCCCGAATCAGCCCCAGCATTTT
TRBV6-1	TRBJ1-5	.	15	.	CASRNREMSNQPQHF	TGTGCCAGCAGGAACAGGGAGATGAGCAATCAGCCCCAGCATTTT
TRBV6-5	TRBJ2-5	.	16	TRBD2	CASSYGSGGGYETQYF	TGTGCCAGCAGTTACGGTAGCGGGGGAGGTTACGAGACCCAGTACTTC
TRBV7-8	TRBJ2-3	many	17	.	CASSLAFITEDTDTQYF	TGTGCCAGCAGCTTAGCGTTTATAACGGAAGACACAGATACGCAGTATTTT
TRBV27	TRBJ1-1	.	13	TRBD1	CASSWTGKTEAFF	TGTGCCAGCAGTTGGACAGGGAAAACTGAAGCTTTCTTT
TRBV7-2	TRBJ2-1	few	11	.	CASSFGTGIFF	.
TRBV7-8	TRBJ2-2	.	18	.	CASSFPMGREINTGELFF	TGTGCCAGCAGCTTCCCTATGGGCAGGGAGATAAACACCGGGGAGCTGTTTTTT
TRBV10-3	TRBJ2-1	.	14	TRBD1	CAISVRGLVNEQFF	TGTGCCATCAGTGTCAGGGGGCTTGTCAATGAGCAGTTCTTC
TRBV7-9	TRBJ2-1	few	16	.	CASSPTGTIVDNEQFF	TGTGCCAGCAGCCCAACAGGGACAATCGTAGACAATGAGCAGTTCTTC
TRBV6-2/TRBV6-3	TRBJ2-7	many	13	.	CASSSTETYEQYF	TGTGCCAGCAGTTCGACAGAGACCTACGAGCAGTACTTC
TRBV14	TRBJ2-1	once	16	TRBD1	CASSQAGQGSYNEQFF	TGTGCCAGCAGCCAAGCGGGACAGGGGTCATACAATGAGCAGTTCTTC
TRBV18	TRBJ2-1	few	11	.	CASLTGGWQFF	TGTGCCAGCCTCACGGGTGGGTGGCAGTTCTTC
TRBV2	TRBJ2-1	.	14	.	CASSDGRGKEEQFF	TGTGCCAGCAGTGATGGAAGGGGGAAGGAGGAGCAGTTCTTC
TRBV15	TRBJ2-1	.	14	TRBD1	CATSRGQGLNEQFF	TGTGCCACCAGCAGGGGACAGGGTCTCAATGAGCAGTTCTTC
TRBV7-6	TRBJ2-3	.	12	.	CTSSFTTDTQYF	TGTACCAGCAGCTTCACGACAGATACGCAGTATTTT
TRBV20-1	TRBJ1-6	.	17	.	CSARDRDPGDLNSPLHF	TGCAGTGCTAGAGATCGGGACCCGGGTGACCTTAATTCACCCCTCCACTTT
TRBV7-2	TRBJ2-7	many	15	TRBD1	CASSLPGQLWDEQYF	TGTGCCAGCAGCCTCCCGGGACAGCTTTGGGACGAGCAGTACTTC
TRBV10-3	TRBJ2-1	once	13	.	CAISESRGNEQFF	TGTGCCATCAGTGAGTCTCGCGGCAATGAGCAGTTCTTC
TRBV13	TRBJ2-5	few	14	.	CASSYERTQETQYF	TGTGCCAGCAGCTACGAGCGCACACAAGAGACCCAGTACTTC
TRBV12-3/TRBV12-4	TRBJ1-2	.	13	.	CASSLNRVEGYTF	TGTGCCAGCAGTTTAAACAGGGTTGAAGGCTACACCTTC